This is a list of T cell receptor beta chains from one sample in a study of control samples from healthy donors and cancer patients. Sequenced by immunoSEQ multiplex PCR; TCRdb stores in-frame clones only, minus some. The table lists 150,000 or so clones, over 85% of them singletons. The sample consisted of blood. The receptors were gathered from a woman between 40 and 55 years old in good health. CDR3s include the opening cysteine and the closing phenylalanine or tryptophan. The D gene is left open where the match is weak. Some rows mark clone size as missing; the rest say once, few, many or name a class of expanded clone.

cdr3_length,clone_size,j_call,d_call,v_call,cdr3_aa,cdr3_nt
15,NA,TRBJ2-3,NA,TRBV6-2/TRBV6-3,CASSYSGYSTDTQYF,TGTGCCAGCAGTTACTCGGGTTATAGCACAGATACGCAGTATTTT
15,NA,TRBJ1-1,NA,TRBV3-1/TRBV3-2,CASSLGGTTNTEAFF,TGTGCCAGCAGCTTGGGGGGGACCACGAACACTGAAGCTTTCTTT
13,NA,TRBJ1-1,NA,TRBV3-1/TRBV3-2,CASSQAPTTEAFF,TGTGCCAGCAGCCAAGCCCCGACCACTGAAGCTTTCTTT
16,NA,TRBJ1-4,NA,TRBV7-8,CASSLAQGTANEKLFF,TGTGCCAGCAGCTTAGCGCAAGGGACGGCCAATGAAAAACTGTTTTTT
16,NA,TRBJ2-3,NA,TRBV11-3,CASSVGLGFGTDTQYF,TGTGCCAGCAGTGTCGGCCTGGGTTTCGGCACAGATACGCAGTATTTT
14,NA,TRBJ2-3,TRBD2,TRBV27,CASTRGGLADTQYF,TGTGCCAGCACACGGGGGGGCTTGGCAGATACGCAGTATTTT
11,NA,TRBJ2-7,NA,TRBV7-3,CASSSYYEQYF,TGTGCCAGCAGCTCCTACTACGAGCAGTACTTC
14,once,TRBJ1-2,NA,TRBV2,CASSETGPQGGYTF,TGTGCCAGCAGTGAAACGGGGCCCCAAGGTGGCTACACCTTC
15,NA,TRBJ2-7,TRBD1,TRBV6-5,CASSQRQGSYYEQYF,TGTGCCAGCAGTCAGCGACAGGGGTCGTACTACGAGCAGTACTTC
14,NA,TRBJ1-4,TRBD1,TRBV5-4,CASSSTGSDEKLFF,TGTGCCAGCAGCTCGACAGGGTCGGATGAAAAACTGTTTTTT
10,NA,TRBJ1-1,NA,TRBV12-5,CASGLREAFF,TGTGCTAGTGGTTTACGGGAAGCTTTCTTT
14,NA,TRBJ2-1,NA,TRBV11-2,CASSLAQGRNEQFF,TGTGCCAGCAGCTTAGCTCAGGGACGCAATGAGCAGTTCTTC
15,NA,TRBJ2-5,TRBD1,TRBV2,CASSSGTGSSETQYF,TGTGCCAGCAGTTCCGGGACAGGGTCGTCCGAGACCCAGTACTTC
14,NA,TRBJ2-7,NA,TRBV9,CASSPRAGPYEQYF,TGTGCCAGCAGTCCCAGGGCTGGGCCCTACGAGCAGTACTTC
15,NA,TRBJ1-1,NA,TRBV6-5,CASSYSNPMNTEAFF,TGTGCCAGCAGTTACTCGAATCCCATGAACACTGAAGCTTTCTTT
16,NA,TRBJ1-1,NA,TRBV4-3,CASSQDMAGQNTEAFF,TGCGCCAGCAGCCAAGATATGGCGGGACAGAACACTGAAGCTTTCTTT
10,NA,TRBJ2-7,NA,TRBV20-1,CSAYLYEQYF,TGCAGTGCTTATTTGTACGAGCAGTACTTC
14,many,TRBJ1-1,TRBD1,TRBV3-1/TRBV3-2,CASSQGAGGASAFF,TGTGCCAGCAGCCAAGGGGCAGGGGGCGCGTCAGCTTTCTTT
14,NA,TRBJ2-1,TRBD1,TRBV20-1,CSASGTGSYNEQFF,TGCAGTGCTAGTGGGACAGGGTCCTACAATGAGCAGTTCTTC
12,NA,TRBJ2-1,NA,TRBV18,CASSPGYNEQFF,TGTGCCAGCTCACCCGGTTACAATGAGCAGTTCTTC
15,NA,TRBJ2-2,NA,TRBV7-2,CASSVRGGYTGELFF,TGTGCCAGCAGCGTCAGAGGGGGGTACACCGGGGAGCTGTTTTTT
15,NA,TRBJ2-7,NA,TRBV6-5,CASSYEEVGGDEQYF,TGTGCCAGCAGTTACGAGGAGGTCGGGGGCGACGAGCAGTACTTC
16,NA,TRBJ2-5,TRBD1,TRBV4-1,CASSLSGTGIWETQYF,TGCGCCAGCAGCCTCTCCGGGACAGGGATTTGGGAGACCCAGTACTTC
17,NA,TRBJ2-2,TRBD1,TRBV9,CASSVGSQGIRTGELFF,TGTGCCAGCAGCGTAGGGTCACAGGGGATTCGGACCGGGGAGCTGTTTTTT
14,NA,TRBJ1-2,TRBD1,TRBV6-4,CASRAPGGDYGYTF,TGTGCCAGCAGAGCTCCAGGGGGTGACTATGGCTACACCTTC
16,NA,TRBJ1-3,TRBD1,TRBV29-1,CSVARQGEVNGNTIYF,TGCAGCGTTGCACGCCAGGGGGAGGTTAATGGAAACACCATATATTTT
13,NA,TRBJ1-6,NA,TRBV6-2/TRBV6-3,CASSYMGNSPLHF,TGTGCCAGCAGTTATATGGGAAATTCACCCCTCCACTTT
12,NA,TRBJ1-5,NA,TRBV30,CAWSVRSQPQHF,TGTGCCTGGAGTGTAAGGTCCCAGCCCCAGCATTTT
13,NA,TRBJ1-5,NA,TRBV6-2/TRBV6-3,CASSSQGGQPQHF,TGTGCCAGCAGCTCACAAGGGGGGCAGCCCCAGCATTTT
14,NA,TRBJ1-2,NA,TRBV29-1,CSVEFSSGLYGYTF,TGCAGCGTTGAATTTTCCAGTGGGCTCTATGGCTACACCTTC
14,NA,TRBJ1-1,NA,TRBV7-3,CASSLRGQNTEAFF,TGTGCCAGCAGCTTAAGGGGGCAGAACACTGAAGCTTTCTTT
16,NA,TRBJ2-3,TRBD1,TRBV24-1,CATSGPDRVGADTQYF,TGTGCCACCAGTGGCCCCGACAGGGTCGGAGCAGATACGCAGTATTTT
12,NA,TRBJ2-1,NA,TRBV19,CASSMGNNEQFF,TGTGCCAGTAGTATGGGAAACAATGAGCAGTTCTTC
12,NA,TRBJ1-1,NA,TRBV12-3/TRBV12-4,CASSSGYTEAFF,TGTGCCAGCAGTTCAGGGTACACTGAAGCTTTCTTT
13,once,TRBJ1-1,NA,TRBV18,CASSPILDTEAFF,TGTGCCAGCTCTCCTATTCTTGACACTGAAGCTTTCTTT
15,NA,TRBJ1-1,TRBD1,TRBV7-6,CASSPRQGPSTEAFF,TGTGCCAGCAGCCCGAGACAGGGACCAAGTACTGAAGCTTTCTTT
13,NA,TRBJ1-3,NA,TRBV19,CASSTVSGNTIYF,TGTGCCAGTAGTACGGTCTCTGGAAACACCATATATTTT
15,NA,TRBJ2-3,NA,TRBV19,CASSMRAAHTDTQYF,TGTGCCAGTAGTATGAGAGCGGCTCACACAGATACGCAGTATTTT
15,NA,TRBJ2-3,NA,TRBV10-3,CAITETETSTDTQYF,TGTGCCATCACAGAGACAGAAACTAGCACAGATACGCAGTATTTT
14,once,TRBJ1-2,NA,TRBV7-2,CASSLLKVSRGYTF,TGTGCCAGCAGCTTATTAAAGGTTTCGCGGGGCTACACCTTC
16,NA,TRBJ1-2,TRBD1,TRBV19,CASTGTGRYLGYGYTF,TGTGCCAGTACTGGGACAGGGCGGTACTTAGGCTATGGCTACACCTTC
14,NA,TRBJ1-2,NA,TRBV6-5,CASTQTEGNYGYTF,TGTGCCAGCACCCAGACTGAGGGTAACTATGGCTACACCTTC
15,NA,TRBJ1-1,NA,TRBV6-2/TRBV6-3,CASSFARRMNTEAFF,TGTGCCAGCAGTTTCGCGCGTCGGATGAACACTGAAGCTTTCTTT
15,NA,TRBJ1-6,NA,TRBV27,CASKRAAGHNSPLHF,TGTGCCAGCAAACGGGCCGCGGGGCATAATTCACCCCTCCACTTT
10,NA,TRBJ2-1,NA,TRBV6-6,CASSIREQFF,TGTGCCAGCAGTATACGTGAGCAGTTCTTC
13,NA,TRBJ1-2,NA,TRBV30,CAWSEGKGYGYTF,TGTGCCTGGAGTGAGGGAAAGGGTTATGGCTACACCTTC
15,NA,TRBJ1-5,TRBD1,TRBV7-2,CASKTGGDGNQPQHF,TGTGCCAGCAAAACAGGGGGCGATGGCAATCAGCCCCAGCATTTT
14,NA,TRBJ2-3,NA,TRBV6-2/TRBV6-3,CASSYGPSTYTQYF,TGTGCCAGCAGTTACGGACCAAGTACATATACGCAGTATTTT
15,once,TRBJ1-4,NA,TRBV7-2,CASSLGSATNEKLFF,TGTGCCAGCAGCTTAGGTTCAGCAACTAATGAAAAACTGTTTTTT
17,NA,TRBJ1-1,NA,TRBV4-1,CASSHLDWRAMNTEAFF,TGCGCCAGCAGCCATCTAGACTGGCGGGCCATGAACACTGAAGCTTTCTTT
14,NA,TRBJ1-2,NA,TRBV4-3,CASSQDWAMGGYTF,TGCGCCAGCAGCCAAGATTGGGCTATGGGAGGCTACACCTTC
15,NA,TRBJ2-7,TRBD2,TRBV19,CASSIGRLADSAQYF,TGTGCCAGTAGTATTGGCAGACTAGCGGACTCCGCGCAGTACTTC